These 11 T cell receptor beta chains were sequenced from one sample in a study of T cell responses to AZD1222 COVID-19 vaccine. Produced via immunoSEQ multiplex PCR; TCRdb's table is partial and in-frame only. The table shows about 120,000 clones, with 75% to 95% occurring only once. The source was peripheral blood, collected 28 days after the second dose of the MenACWY control vaccine. All receptors derive from an adult who received the MenACWY meningococcal vaccine as a control.

The chain employs TRBV20-1 and TRBJ1-2, with TRBD1 matching 9 bases. In germline, CDR1 is DFQATT, CDR2 SNEGSKA (reference sequence). J was trimmed by 5 bases and V by 8 bases; bases with no gene match: 3. The length of the CDR3 is 11 residues. CDR3 residues: CSTGGGYGYTF. CDR3 in DNA: TGCAGTACAGGGGGCGGGTATGGCTACACCTTC.

The chain employs TRBV27 and TRBJ2-3, with 7 bases matching TRBD2. The germline V gene encodes CDR1 MNHEY and CDR2 SMNVEV (reference sequence). The CDR3 totals 15 residues. After removal of 6 bases from V and 2 bases from J, the junction contained 8 bases not matched to a gene. The chain's CDR3 is CASRSLAALTDTQYF. The CDR3 DNA reads as TGTGCCAGCAGATCTCTAGCGGCCCTCACAGATACGCAGTATTTT.

This clone was seen a single time. CDR3 residues: CASSTGTALFSGANVLTF. CDR3 coding DNA: TGTGCCAGTAGTACAGGGACAGCCCTTTTCTCTGGGGCCAACGTCCTGACTTTC. The rearrangement joins TRBV19 to TRBJ2-6; 7 bases line up with TRBD1. V shed 4 bases and J 0 bases; nucleotides not matched to a gene: 9. The CDR3 is 18 amino acids. Germline CDR1 and CDR2: LNHDA and SQIVND (reference sequence).

This clone was detected only once. The genes are TRBV9 and TRBJ2-1, with 9 bases lining up with TRBD2. Germline loops: CDR1 SGDLS, CDR2 YYNGEE. This CDR3 is built from 17 residues. J was trimmed by 4 bases and V by 0 bases; bases with no gene match: 8. DNA for the CDR3: TGTGCCAGCAGCGTAGGAGGAGCTAGCGGGGTTTACAATGAGCAGTTCTTC. It translates to CASSVGGASGVYNEQFF.

The chain employs TRBV4-1 and TRBJ1-5; 7 nucleotides line up with TRBD1. The CDR3 has 14 amino acids. V was pared by 3 bases and J by 3 bases, with 2 bases of the junction left unmatched. The germline gives CDR1 MGHRA, CDR2 YSYEKL. The CDR3: CASSQGQLNQPQHF. The CDR3 region has the DNA TGCGCCAGCAGCCAGGGACAGCTCAATCAGCCCCAGCATTTT.

The chain recombines TRBV28 with TRBJ2-5; 9 nucleotides align to TRBD2. This CDR3 is built from 15 residues. Germline CDR1 is MDHEN and CDR2 is SYDVKM. Trimming at V came to 6 bases and at J to 3 bases, leaving 8 bases not matched to a gene. The CDR3 here is CASSPRGGAKETQYF. CDR3 bases: TGTGCCAGCAGCCCGCGGGGGGGGGCAAAAGAGACCCAGTACTTC. The full variable domain, its missing parts supplied by reference TRBV28 and TRBJ2-5, is DVKVTQSSRYLVKRTGEKVFLECVQDMDHENMFWYRQDPGLGLRLIYFSYDVKMKEKGDIPEGYSVSREKKERFSLILESASTNQTSMYLCASSPRGGAKETQYFGPGTRLLVL.

The chain has TRBV18 and TRBJ2-1; D might be TRBD2 (7 bases). This CDR3 is built from 17 residues. V lost 3 bases and J 2 bases, leaving 17 bases between the germline ends. In germline, CDR1 is KGHSH, CDR2 LQKENI. The CDR3 DNA reads TGTGCCAGCTCACCCGTTTCCGGCGGGGGCGCCTACAATGAGCAGTTCTTC. Translated, it gives CASSPVSGGGAYNEQFF.

V and J are TRBV29-1 and TRBJ2-7; TRBD1 matches at 7 bases. Germline V gene data show CDR1 as SQVTM and CDR2 as ANQGSEA. Trimming cost V 6 bases and J 0 bases; bases outside gene matches: 5. The CDR3 runs 13 residues. The CDR3 loop reads CSVRDSHSYEQYF. The CDR3 DNA reads as TGCAGCGTCCGGGACAGCCACTCCTACGAGCAGTACTTC.

J is TRBJ2-1 and V is TRBV28, with no clear D. Germline V gives CDR1 MDHEN, CDR2 SYDVKM. V lost 5 bases and J 0 bases, leaving 5 bases between the germline ends. The CDR3 is 13 residues long. CDR3 in amino acids: CASSHRSYNEQFF. The CDR3 DNA sequence: TGTGCCAGCAGTCACCGCTCCTACAATGAGCAGTTCTTC.

The chain links TRBV28 to TRBJ2-5; 7 nucleotides match TRBD1. There are 16 residues in the CDR3. Germline V gene data show CDR1 as MDHEN and CDR2 as SYDVKM. V was clipped by 5 bases and J by 4 bases; unmatched bases: 13. The CDR3 protein is CASSPAGGAGGETQYF. DNA of the CDR3: TGTGCCAGCAGTCCGGCGGGTGGGGCAGGGGGAGAGACCCAGTACTTC.

The V call is TRBV6-5, the J call TRBJ2-7, with D possibly being TRBD1 (5 bases). Germline V gene data show CDR1 as MNHEY and CDR2 as SVGAGI. The germline V and J ends were trimmed by 0 bases and 3 bases, with 12 bases remaining between them. This CDR3 has 15 amino acids. CDR3 nucleotide sequence: TGTGCCAGCAGTTACTCAATCCAGGGTAGCTACGAGCAGTACGTC. It encodes CASSYSIQGSYEQYV.